This is a list of T cell receptor beta chains from one sample in a study of response to subunit inactivated influenza vaccine. TCRdb re-called the RT-PCR reads with MiXCR, one entry per CDR3 protein. Of hundreds of thousands of distinct CDR3 sequences listed, about 15% were seen once; the top ten hold around 10%. Sequencing was performed on PBMCs from blood, taken 11 to 12 days after vaccination. These receptors originate from a man aged 45-65 years who received an inactivated influenza vaccine. The CDR3 runs from the conserved cysteine through the conserved F or W.

v_gene: TRBV5-4
CDR3aa: CASRVGGMRDEQFF

v_gene: TRBV4-3
CDR3aa: CASSQDRGGTTTGELFF

v_gene: TRBV7-9
CDR3aa: CASSPKLLSYEQYF

v_gene: TRBV29-1
CDR3aa: CSVVDSNQPQHF

v_gene: TRBV5-1
CDR3aa: CASSASGQSYEQYF

v_gene: TRBV28
CDR3aa: CASSQGQGARYEQYF

v_gene: TRBV5-1
CDR3aa: CASSPQSLQDRGLEAFF

v_gene: TRBV27
CDR3aa: CASSARGIGELFF

v_gene: TRBV5-6
CDR3aa: CASRPDRWNTGELFF

v_gene: TRBV7-2
CDR3aa: CASSATGGVSYEQYF

v_gene: TRBV5-1
CDR3aa: CASSLQGDEQFF

v_gene: TRBV7-9
CDR3aa: CASSSNRVGTGELFF

v_gene: TRBV12-3/TRBV12-4
CDR3aa: CASSFGTAYEQYF

v_gene: TRBV12-3/TRBV12-4
CDR3aa: CASRKRDTYNSPLHF

v_gene: TRBV4-3
CDR3aa: CASSREGQGNHEQYF

v_gene: TRBV3-1
CDR3aa: CASGQGAWGNTEAFF

v_gene: TRBV7-3
CDR3aa: CASSSKGTGGSETQYF

v_gene: TRBV6-1
CDR3aa: CASSPWDRVSDTQYF

v_gene: TRBV20-1
CDR3aa: CSASGGPETQYF

v_gene: TRBV10-3
CDR3aa: CAIGHPRQPQHF

v_gene: TRBV5-6
CDR3aa: CASSFGGRGELFF

v_gene: TRBV15
CDR3aa: CATSGGGSSFGEQYF